This T cell receptor beta chain derives from a study of alternative splicing in chronic myeloid leukemia remission (TCRdb year 2020). Background for the entire study: Peripheral blood from chronic-phase CML patients at diagnosis and remission was profiled by RNA sequencing and compared with healthy donors. Median ages were 54 years at diagnosis, roughly 58 at remission and roughly 37 for healthy controls. Female/male counts of 11/5 were recorded for diagnosis samples, 8/3 for remission samples and 2/4 for controls. Trizol was used to extract total RNA from peripheral blood mononuclear cells of the diagnosis, remission and control samples.

The germline V gene (reference sequence) sets CDR1 to SEHNR and CDR2 to FQNEAQ. The CDR3 contains 13 residues, cysteine and phenylalanine counted. DNA is not recorded here. The research as a whole found: At remission, blood cell composition was reshaped to resemble that of the lymphoid cell-enriched normal controls. Blood cell composition varied strongly between timepoints, moving from enrichment of myeloid progenitors at diagnosis to enrichment of mature lymphoid cells at remission.

The library was obtained by bulk RNA-seq. The TruSeq Stranded RNA sample prep kit was used to generate libraries of poly-A-enriched mRNA from an input of about 0.92 ug total RNA. Every sample was sequenced in triplicate, with paired-end sequencing run on a HiSeq 2500. Each mate in the RNA-seq data had a read length of 125 nucleotides. Under the source paper's analysis protocol: Reads were trimmed and aligned to hg38 using STAR v2.7, and quality control was done with FASTQC, RSeQC and multiqc. Salmon 0.14.1 was used to quantify gene expression levels as transcripts per million (TPM). Principal component analysis suggested that transcriptomic profiles were not driven by trial, library batch, sequencing batch, treatment regimen or sex. One entry per CDR3 protein sequence results from the TCRdb reprocessing of the reads, with DNA left out. The V and J calls here are based on TCRdb, not the publication. This sample holds about 170 distinct CDR3 sequences; 90% to 95% were observed only once. Around 13% of the sample goes to the ten largest clones.

This clonotype occurred a few times. Its recognized antigen is unknown. Peripheral blood from over five healthy donors served as normal controls. This receptor was obtained from a person aged 25-55 years in good health. Sequenced material: PBMCs. This sequence uses TRBV7-9 and TRBJ1-1; TCRdb's D gene call, TRBD1, goes unchecked for lack of DNA. The CDR3 protein sequence reads: CASSLDRVTEAFF.